This TCR beta chain is from a study of blood T cell repertoires in COVID-19. Study information: The cDNA or gDNA used as material had been derived from T cells, B-cell-depleted T cells, or PBMCs.

Participants, about 18 to 90 years old, spanned some 23 US areas. In assigning cohorts, the study relied on participant-reported clinical history. Under the authors' procedure: It was from reference gene primer amplification that nucleated cell counts were estimated. This table comes from immunoSEQ multiplex PCR, and its TCRdb copy is limited to in-frame clones, with some not included. That table furnishes V, J and clone size, whereas the DNA furnished D and trimming. This table holds 350,000 to 450,000 clones, 85% to 90% found once. The ends were cut back, 0 bases at V and 6 bases at J, with 13 bases in the middle. This CDR3 contains 14 residues. Germline V CDR1 and CDR2: SGDLS, YYNGEE.

This sequence was found in a woman younger than 45 who had recovered from COVID-19. The genes are TRBV9 and TRBJ2-7; D possibly corresponds to TRBD1 (5 bases). Source material: PBMCs or T cells enriched from blood (not recorded which). This chain's CDR3 is CASSVGRGAGEQYF. The CDR3, as DNA: TGTGCCAGCAGCGTAGGTCGTGGGGCTGGCGAGCAGTACTTC.